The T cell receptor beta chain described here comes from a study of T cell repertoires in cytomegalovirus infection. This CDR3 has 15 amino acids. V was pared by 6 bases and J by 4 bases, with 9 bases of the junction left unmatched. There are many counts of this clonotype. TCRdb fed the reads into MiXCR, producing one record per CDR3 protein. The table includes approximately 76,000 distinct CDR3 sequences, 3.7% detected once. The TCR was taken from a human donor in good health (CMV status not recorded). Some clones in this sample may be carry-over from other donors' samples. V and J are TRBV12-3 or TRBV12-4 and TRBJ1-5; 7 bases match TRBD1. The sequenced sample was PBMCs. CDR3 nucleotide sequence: TGTGCCAGCAGCCGAACAGGGGCGGTGAATCAGCCCCAGCATTTT. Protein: CASSRTGAVNQPQHF.